This TCR beta chain comes out of a study of T cells in localized non-small cell lung cancer. General study findings and limits: Sequencing, confined to only one tumor region, leaves heterogeneity possible. Among blood samples, higher T cell density accompanied longer overall survival. Tumor trailed uninvolved adjacent lung in T cell clonality, which peaked there.

As regards this clone: Its antigen is not identified.

The CDR3 contains 14 residues. The V end lost 6 bases, the J end lost 6 bases, and 18 bases lay between the germline ends. Looked up from germline, CDR1 is SNHLY and CDR2 is FYNNEI. Data came from immunoSEQ multiplex PCR; TCRdb stores just in-frame clones and leaves some out. The table lists around 41,000 clones, about 90% of them singletons. The source is a female donor older than 55 with stage I squamous cell lung carcinoma. The genes are TRBV2 and TRBJ2-7, with D unresolved. The sequences come from peripheral blood, collected before any cancer treatment. CDR3 sequence: CASRAMGNSIEQYF. Here the CDR3 DNA reads TGTGCCAGCAGGGCTATGGGGAATTCTATCGAGCAGTACTTC. The whole variable domain, filled in from reference TRBV2 and TRBJ2-7, reads EPEVTQTPSHQVTQMGQEVILRCVPISNHLYFYWYRQILGQKVEFLVSFYNNEISEKSEIFDDQFSVERPDGSNFTLKIRSTKLEDSAMYFCASRAMGNSIEQYFGPGTRLTVT.